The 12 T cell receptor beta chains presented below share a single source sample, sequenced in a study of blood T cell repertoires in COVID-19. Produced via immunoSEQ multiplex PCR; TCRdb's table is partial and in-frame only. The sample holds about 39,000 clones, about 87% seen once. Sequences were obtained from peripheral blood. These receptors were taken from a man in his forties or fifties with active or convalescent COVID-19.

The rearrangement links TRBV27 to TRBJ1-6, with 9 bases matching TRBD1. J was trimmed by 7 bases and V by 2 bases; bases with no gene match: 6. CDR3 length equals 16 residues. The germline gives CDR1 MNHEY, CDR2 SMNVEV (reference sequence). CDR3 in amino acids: CASSLGGTGRNSPLHF. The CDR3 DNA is TGTGCCAGCAGTTTAGGGGGGACAGGGAGGAATTCACCCCTCCACTTT.

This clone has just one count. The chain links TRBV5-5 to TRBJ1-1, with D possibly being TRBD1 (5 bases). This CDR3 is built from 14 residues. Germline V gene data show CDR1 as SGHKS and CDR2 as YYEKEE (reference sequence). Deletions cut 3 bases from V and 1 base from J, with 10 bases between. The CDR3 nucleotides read TGTGCCAGCAGCTGGGGGGAGGAGAACACTGAAGCTTTCTTT. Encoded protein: CASSWGEENTEAFF.

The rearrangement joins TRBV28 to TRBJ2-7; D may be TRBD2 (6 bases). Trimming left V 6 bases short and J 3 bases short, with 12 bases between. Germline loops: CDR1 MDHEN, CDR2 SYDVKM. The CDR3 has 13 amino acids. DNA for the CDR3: TGTGCCAGCAGCCGGGACTTTCTCTACGAGCAGTACTTC. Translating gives CASSRDFLYEQYF.

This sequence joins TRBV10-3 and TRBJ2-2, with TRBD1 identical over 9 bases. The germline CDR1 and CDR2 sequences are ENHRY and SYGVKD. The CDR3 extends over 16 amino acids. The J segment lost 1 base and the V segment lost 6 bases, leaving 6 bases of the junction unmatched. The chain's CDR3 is CAIRGQGALNTGELFF. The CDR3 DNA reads TGTGCCATCAGGGGACAGGGTGCCTTGAACACCGGGGAGCTGTTTTTT.

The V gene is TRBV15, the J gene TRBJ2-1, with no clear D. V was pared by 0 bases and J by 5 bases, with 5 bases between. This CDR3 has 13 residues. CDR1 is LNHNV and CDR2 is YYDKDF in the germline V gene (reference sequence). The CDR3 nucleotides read TGTGCCACCAGCAGAGAGCAGGACAATGAGCAGTTCTTC. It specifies CATSREQDNEQFF.

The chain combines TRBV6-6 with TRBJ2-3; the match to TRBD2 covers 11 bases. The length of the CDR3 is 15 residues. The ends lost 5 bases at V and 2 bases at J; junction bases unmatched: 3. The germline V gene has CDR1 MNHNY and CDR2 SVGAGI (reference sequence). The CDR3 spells CASSKTSGVTDTQYF. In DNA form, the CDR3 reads TGTGCCAGCAGTAAGACTAGCGGGGTCACAGATACGCAGTATTTT.

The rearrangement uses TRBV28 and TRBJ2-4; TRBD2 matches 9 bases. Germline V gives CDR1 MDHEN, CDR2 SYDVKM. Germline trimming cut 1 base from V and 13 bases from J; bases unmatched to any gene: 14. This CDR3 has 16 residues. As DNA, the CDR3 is TGTGCCAGCAGTTTATCAGCGGGGGATAGCGGGGGCAAACAGTACTTC. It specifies CASSLSAGDSGGKQYF.

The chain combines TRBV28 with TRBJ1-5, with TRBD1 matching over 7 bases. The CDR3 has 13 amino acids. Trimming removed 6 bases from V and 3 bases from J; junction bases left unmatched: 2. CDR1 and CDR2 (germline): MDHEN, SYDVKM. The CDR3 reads CASRGQPNQPQHF. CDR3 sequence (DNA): TGTGCCAGCAGGGGACAGCCCAATCAGCCCCAGCATTTT.

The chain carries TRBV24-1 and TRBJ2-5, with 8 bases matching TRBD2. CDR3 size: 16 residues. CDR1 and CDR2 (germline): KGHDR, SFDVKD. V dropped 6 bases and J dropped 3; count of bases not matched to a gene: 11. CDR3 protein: CATSQGRGGREETQYF. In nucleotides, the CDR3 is TGTGCCACCAGTCAGGGTCGGGGGGGGCGTGAAGAGACCCAGTACTTC.

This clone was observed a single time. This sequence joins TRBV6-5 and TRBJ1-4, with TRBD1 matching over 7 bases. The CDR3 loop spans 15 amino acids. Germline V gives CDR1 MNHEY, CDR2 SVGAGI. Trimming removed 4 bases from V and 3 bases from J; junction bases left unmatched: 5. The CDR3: CASSSRGSANEKLFF. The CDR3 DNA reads TGTGCCAGCAGTTCCAGGGGGTCGGCTAATGAAAAACTGTTTTTT.

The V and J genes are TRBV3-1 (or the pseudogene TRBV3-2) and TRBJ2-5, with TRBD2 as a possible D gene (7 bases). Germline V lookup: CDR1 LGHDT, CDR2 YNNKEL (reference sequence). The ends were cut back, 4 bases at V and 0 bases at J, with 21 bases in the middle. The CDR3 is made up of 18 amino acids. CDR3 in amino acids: CASSPHSIGGGHQETQYF. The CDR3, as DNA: TGTGCCAGCAGCCCACACTCCATTGGGGGGGGGCACCAAGAGACCCAGTACTTC.

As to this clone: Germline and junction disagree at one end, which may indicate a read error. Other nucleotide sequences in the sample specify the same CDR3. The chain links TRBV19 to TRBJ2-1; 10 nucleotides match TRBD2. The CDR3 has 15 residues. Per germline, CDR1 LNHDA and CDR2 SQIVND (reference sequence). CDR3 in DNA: TGCGCCAGACACGGCGAGCGGGGGGGGGACAATGAGCAGTTCTTC. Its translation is CARHGERGGDNEQFF. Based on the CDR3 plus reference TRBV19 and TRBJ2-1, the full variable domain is DGGITQSPKYLFRKEGQNVTLSCEQNLNHDAMYWYRQDPGQGLRLIYYSQIVNDFQKGDIAEGYSVSREKKESFPLTVTSAQKNPTAFYLCARHGERGGDNEQFFGPGTRLTVL.